These T cell receptor beta chains were read from a single sample in a study of regulatory dendritic cells for organ transplantation. Measured with immunoSEQ multiplex PCR; TCRdb has only the in-frame clones, and not every one. The sample comprises 25,000 to 30,000 clones, roughly 80% of which are singletons, and 0.08% to 0.11% rests with the top ten. Sample: naive CD4+ T cells from blood. Source of these receptors: a human donor in good health. Each CDR3 is given with its conserved first and last residue. D genes are given only for firm matches. A clone size is listed for some rows: how often the clone was seen (once, few, many), or a class if it is expanded.

V gene: TRBV19
D gene: TRBD1
J gene: TRBJ2-7
clone size: once
CDR3 DNA: TGTGCCAGTAGCCGAACCACCGGGACAGGGACTCCCGAGCAGTACTTC
CDR3 protein: CASSRTTGTGTPEQYF

V gene: TRBV7-9
D gene: TRBD1
J gene: TRBJ1-6
clone size: few
CDR3 DNA: TGTGCCAGCAGCTTATACAGGGGGGATTCACCCCTCCACTTT
CDR3 protein: CASSLYRGDSPLHF

V gene: TRBV7-9
D gene: TRBD1
J gene: TRBJ2-3
clone size: -
CDR3 DNA: TGTGCCAGCAGCAAAACAGGGGGTTCAAAAAGCACAGATACGCAGTATTTT
CDR3 protein: CASSKTGGSKSTDTQYF

V gene: TRBV5-1
D gene: TRBD1
J gene: TRBJ2-7
clone size: -
CDR3 DNA: TGCGCCAGCAGCGATTCGGGACAGCCCTACGAGCAGTACTTC
CDR3 protein: CASSDSGQPYEQYF

V gene: TRBV19
D gene: -
J gene: TRBJ1-2
clone size: -
CDR3 DNA: TGTGCCAGTAGTATAGACGAGGGCTTTAACTATGGCTACACCTTC
CDR3 protein: CASSIDEGFNYGYTF

V gene: TRBV21-1
D gene: -
J gene: TRBJ1-1
clone size: once
CDR3 DNA: TGTGCCAGCGAGCAGGGGGCGGAGAACACTGAAGCTTTCTTT
CDR3 protein: CASEQGAENTEAFF

V gene: TRBV6-7
D gene: TRBD2
J gene: TRBJ2-5
clone size: -
CDR3 DNA: TGTGCCAGCAAAAGACCTGAGAGCGGGAGTCAAGAGACCCAGTACTTC
CDR3 protein: CASKRPESGSQETQYF

V gene: TRBV15
D gene: TRBD2
J gene: TRBJ2-5
clone size: -
CDR3 DNA: TGTGCCACCAGCAGAGATCTAGCGGGGGGGCAAGAGACCCAGTACTTC
CDR3 protein: CATSRDLAGGQETQYF

V gene: TRBV12-5
D gene: -
J gene: TRBJ1-4
clone size: -
CDR3 DNA: TGTGCTAGTGGCACCGGGGGGTCAACTAATGAAAAACTGTTTTTT
CDR3 protein: CASGTGGSTNEKLFF

V gene: TRBV7-9
D gene: TRBD1
J gene: TRBJ1-5
clone size: -
CDR3 DNA: TGTGCCAGCAGCACCGGACAGGGGGCTGGGCCCCAGCATTTT
CDR3 protein: CASSTGQGAGPQHF

V gene: TRBV19
D gene: -
J gene: TRBJ2-2
clone size: -
CDR3 DNA: TGTGCCAGTAGTCTTCTCCCCGGGGAGCTGTTTTTT
CDR3 protein: CASSLLPGELFF

V gene: TRBV4-1
D gene: TRBD1
J gene: TRBJ2-1
clone size: -
CDR3 DNA: TGCGCCAGCAGCCGTTCGCCGGGACAGGGTCGCAATGAGCAGTTCTTC
CDR3 protein: CASSRSPGQGRNEQFF

V gene: TRBV5-4
D gene: -
J gene: TRBJ2-5
clone size: -
CDR3 DNA: TGTGCCAGCAGCTTGGACCTAGCACAAGAGACCCAGTACTTC
CDR3 protein: CASSLDLAQETQYF

V gene: TRBV7-8
D gene: TRBD1
J gene: TRBJ1-1
clone size: -
CDR3 DNA: TGTGCCAGCAGCACCGTCTCCTTCCCCGGGACAGGGTTGAACACTGAAGCTTTCTTT
CDR3 protein: CASSTVSFPGTGLNTEAFF

V gene: TRBV6-6
D gene: -
J gene: TRBJ1-5
clone size: once
CDR3 DNA: TGTGCCAGCAGTCCTCTTAGACAGCCCCAGCATTTT
CDR3 protein: CASSPLRQPQHF

V gene: TRBV2
D gene: -
J gene: TRBJ2-5
clone size: -
CDR3 DNA: TGTGCCAGCAGGAGGGAGGAGACCCAGTACTTC
CDR3 protein: CASRREETQYF

V gene: TRBV19
D gene: -
J gene: TRBJ1-5
clone size: -
CDR3 DNA: TGTGCCAGTAGTATATCGACAGCCTATAGCAATCAGCCCCAGCATTTT
CDR3 protein: CASSISTAYSNQPQHF

V gene: TRBV7-2
D gene: -
J gene: TRBJ2-3
clone size: -
CDR3 DNA: TGTGCCAGCAGCTCAAGGGGGAGTACATCGGACCGAAGCACAGATACGCAGTATTTT
CDR3 protein: CASSSRGSTSDRSTDTQYF

V gene: TRBV29-1
D gene: -
J gene: TRBJ1-1
clone size: -
CDR3 DNA: TGCAGAGGAGGGTCGGACACTGAAGCTTTCTTT
CDR3 protein: CRGGSDTEAFF

V gene: TRBV19
D gene: -
J gene: TRBJ1-3
clone size: once
CDR3 DNA: TGTGCCAGTAGCCCTACTTCTGGAAACACCATATATTTT
CDR3 protein: CASSPTSGNTIYF

V gene: TRBV2
D gene: -
J gene: TRBJ1-2
clone size: -
CDR3 DNA: TGTGCCAGCAGTGAGATAACAGGGAGCTATGGCTACACCTTC
CDR3 protein: CASSEITGSYGYTF

V gene: TRBV18
D gene: -
J gene: TRBJ2-7
clone size: -
CDR3 DNA: TGTGCCAGCTCACCGGGTCGGGAAACCTACGAGCAGTACTTC
CDR3 protein: CASSPGRETYEQYF

V gene: TRBV16
D gene: -
J gene: TRBJ1-4
clone size: -
CDR3 DNA: TGTGCCAGCAGCCAATCGAGAGGAGAAGAAAAACTGTTTTTT
CDR3 protein: CASSQSRGEEKLFF

V gene: TRBV6-5
D gene: -
J gene: TRBJ1-5
clone size: -
CDR3 DNA: TGTGCCAGCAGTTTGACAGTTCCCCCGGGCAATCAGCCCCAGCATTTT
CDR3 protein: CASSLTVPPGNQPQHF

V gene: TRBV28
D gene: -
J gene: TRBJ2-1
clone size: -
CDR3 DNA: TGTGCCAGCAGTGACTCCTGGGAGCAGTTCTTC
CDR3 protein: CASSDSWEQFF

V gene: TRBV19
D gene: -
J gene: TRBJ1-5
clone size: -
CDR3 DNA: TGTGCCAGTAGTATAGAACACCTCGAGGCTTTCAATCAGCCCCAGCATTTT
CDR3 protein: CASSIEHLEAFNQPQHF

V gene: TRBV5-5
D gene: -
J gene: TRBJ2-3
clone size: -
CDR3 DNA: TGTGCCAGCAGCTTGGTACCCACTAGCACAGATACGCAGTATTTT
CDR3 protein: CASSLVPTSTDTQYF

V gene: TRBV4-3
D gene: -
J gene: TRBJ1-5
clone size: -
CDR3 DNA: TGCGCCAGCAGCCAAGACAGAGGTTCAGCCCAGCATTTT
CDR3 protein: CASSQDRGSAQHF

V gene: TRBV5-4
D gene: -
J gene: TRBJ2-3
clone size: -
CDR3 DNA: TGTGCCAGCAGCAACGCGCAGGGTTCAGATACGCAGTATTTT
CDR3 protein: CASSNAQGSDTQYF

V gene: TRBV29-1
D gene: TRBD1
J gene: TRBJ2-5
clone size: -
CDR3 DNA: TGCAGCGTTGCAGGGACAGACAGGGGGGAGACCCAGTACTTC
CDR3 protein: CSVAGTDRGETQYF

V gene: TRBV11-2
D gene: TRBD1
J gene: TRBJ1-3
clone size: -
CDR3 DNA: TGTGCCAGCAGCCTCCAACAGGGGCTCTCTGGAAACACCATATATTTT
CDR3 protein: CASSLQQGLSGNTIYF

V gene: TRBV5-5
D gene: TRBD1
J gene: TRBJ2-1
clone size: -
CDR3 DNA: TGTGCCAGCAGCTTAAGGGGACAGGGGAATCCCCAGCAGTTCTTC
CDR3 protein: CASSLRGQGNPQQFF

V gene: TRBV7-2
D gene: TRBD1
J gene: TRBJ1-4
clone size: -
CDR3 DNA: TGTGCCAGCAGCTTAGGGCCAGGGGGAGGAGAAAAACTGTTTTTT
CDR3 protein: CASSLGPGGGEKLFF

V gene: TRBV4-3
D gene: -
J gene: TRBJ1-4
clone size: -
CDR3 DNA: TGCGCCAGCAGCCAAGATCGAGGGGAAAAACTGTTTTTT
CDR3 protein: CASSQDRGEKLFF

V gene: TRBV5-6
D gene: -
J gene: TRBJ2-1
clone size: -
CDR3 DNA: TGTGCCAGCAGCCAAGTCAGCGGCTCCTACAATGAGCAGTTCTTC
CDR3 protein: CASSQVSGSYNEQFF

V gene: TRBV7-9
D gene: TRBD2
J gene: TRBJ2-7
clone size: -
CDR3 DNA: TGTGCCAGCAGCTTAGGGGAGGGGGAGCAGTACTTC
CDR3 protein: CASSLGEGEQYF

V gene: TRBV18
D gene: -
J gene: TRBJ1-2
clone size: -
CDR3 DNA: TGTGCCAGCTCACCACCGAATGGGGGGGCCAATGGCTACACCTTC
CDR3 protein: CASSPPNGGANGYTF

V gene: TRBV15
D gene: -
J gene: TRBJ2-1
clone size: -
CDR3 DNA: TGTGCCACCAGCAGAGATATAGGGAGTGATGAGCAGTTCTTC
CDR3 protein: CATSRDIGSDEQFF

V gene: TRBV9
D gene: TRBD2
J gene: TRBJ2-5
clone size: once
CDR3 DNA: TGTGCCAGCAGCGTAGTAGCGGGGCCCTCTGAGACCCAGTACTTC
CDR3 protein: CASSVVAGPSETQYF

V gene: TRBV5-1
D gene: -
J gene: TRBJ1-1
clone size: -
CDR3 DNA: TGCGCCAGCAGCTTGGCGTCGAACACTGAAGCTTTCTTT
CDR3 protein: CASSLASNTEAFF

V gene: TRBV5-1
D gene: -
J gene: TRBJ2-1
clone size: -
CDR3 DNA: TGCGCCAGCAGCTTAAATTTCGGGGGTAGATCCTACAATGAGCAGTTCTTC
CDR3 protein: CASSLNFGGRSYNEQFF

V gene: TRBV2
D gene: -
J gene: TRBJ1-1
clone size: few
CDR3 DNA: TGTGCCAGCATTCCCGACAGATACACTGAAGCTTTCTTT
CDR3 protein: CASIPDRYTEAFF

V gene: TRBV5-6
D gene: -
J gene: TRBJ2-2
clone size: -
CDR3 DNA: TGTGCCAGCAGCTTGATGGGCATGGGGGGAGCCGGGGAGCTGTTTTTT
CDR3 protein: CASSLMGMGGAGELFF

V gene: TRBV9
D gene: -
J gene: TRBJ1-2
clone size: -
CDR3 DNA: TGTGCCAGCAGCGTAGAGGGGGTCGTAGGGGGCTACACCTTC
CDR3 protein: CASSVEGVVGGYTF

V gene: TRBV2
D gene: TRBD2
J gene: TRBJ2-3
clone size: -
CDR3 DNA: TGTGCCAGCCTCCCGGGACTAGCGGGAGGAACCACAGATACGCAGTATTTT
CDR3 protein: CASLPGLAGGTTDTQYF

V gene: TRBV7-8
D gene: TRBD1
J gene: TRBJ2-7
clone size: few
CDR3 DNA: TGTGCCAGCAGCAAGATGGACAGGAGATTCTCCTACGAGCAGTACTTC
CDR3 protein: CASSKMDRRFSYEQYF